This is a list of T cell receptor beta chains from one sample in a study of tumor-infiltrating lymphocytes in primary liver carcinoma. MiXCR, applied by TCRdb to the multiplex PCR reads, yields one record per CDR3 protein. The sample contains approximately 42,000 distinct CDR3 sequences, around 80% of which appear only once. The sequenced sample was tumor-adjacent normal liver tissue. These receptor sequences come from a woman aged 25 to 39 with primary liver carcinoma and hepatitis B virus infection. Both conserved end residues are part of each CDR3. D genes are given only for firm matches. Rows may omit the clone size; those that give it use once, few, many or a size class.

j_gene: TRBJ2-7
v_gene: TRBV29-1
len: 12
abundance: .
d_gene: .
CDR3aa: CSVEVQPYEQYF
CDR3nt: TGCAGCGTTGAGGTGCAGCCCTACGAGCAGTACTTC

j_gene: TRBJ2-7
v_gene: TRBV11-3
len: 13
abundance: .
d_gene: TRBD2
CDR3aa: CVRSYGTREEQYF
CDR3nt: TGTGTCAGAAGCTACGGGACTAGGGAGGAACAGTACTTC

j_gene: TRBJ2-1
v_gene: TRBV12-3/TRBV12-4
len: 14
abundance: .
d_gene: TRBD2
CDR3aa: CDISLTGGPSEQFF
CDR3nt: TGTGACATCAGTTTAACGGGAGGGCCCAGTGAGCAGTTCTTC

j_gene: TRBJ2-6
v_gene: TRBV4-1
len: 15
abundance: .
d_gene: .
CDR3aa: CASSQGTSGANALTF
CDR3nt: TGCGCCAGTAGCCAAGGGACATCTGGGGCCAACGCCCTGACTTTC

j_gene: TRBJ2-6
v_gene: TRBV5-6
len: 17
abundance: .
d_gene: .
CDR3aa: CASSQDSSFPEANVLTF
CDR3nt: TGTGCCAGCAGCCAGGACAGCAGCTTCCCTGAGGCCAACGTACTGACTTTC

j_gene: TRBJ2-3
v_gene: TRBV6-1
len: 15
abundance: .
d_gene: .
CDR3aa: CARSVSGSGADTQYF
CDR3nt: TGTGCCAGAAGTGTTAGTGGGAGTGGGGCAGATACGCAGTATTTT

j_gene: TRBJ1-5
v_gene: TRBV9
len: 15
abundance: few
d_gene: TRBD1
CDR3aa: CASSVGQGETQPQHF
CDR3nt: TGTGCCAGCAGCGTAGGACAGGGAGAGACTCAGCCCCAGCATTTT

j_gene: TRBJ1-3
v_gene: TRBV6-6
len: 14
abundance: .
d_gene: .
CDR3aa: CASRDKGSGNIIYF
CDR3nt: TGTGCCAGCAGAGACAAGGGAAGTGGAAACATCATATATTTT

j_gene: TRBJ1-1
v_gene: TRBV2
len: 14
abundance: .
d_gene: .
CDR3aa: CASSEGQLNTEAFF
CDR3nt: TGTGCCAGCAGTGAAGGCCAACTGAACACTGAAGCTTTCTTT

j_gene: TRBJ1-2
v_gene: TRBV5-4
len: 12
abundance: .
d_gene: .
CDR3aa: CANSLERYGYTF
CDR3nt: TGCGCCAACAGCTTGGAACGATATGGCTACACCTTC

j_gene: TRBJ2-1
v_gene: TRBV11-3
len: 14
abundance: .
d_gene: .
CDR3aa: CASSLRDRDSQQFF
CDR3nt: TGTGCCAGCAGCCTCCGGGACCGGGACTCCCAGCAGTTCTTC

j_gene: TRBJ2-7
v_gene: TRBV27
len: 14
abundance: .
d_gene: .
CDR3aa: CASSFRQLSYEQYF
CDR3nt: TGCGCCAGCAGTTTTAGACAGCTTAGCTACGAGCAGTACTTC

j_gene: TRBJ2-7
v_gene: TRBV4-1
len: 14
abundance: many
d_gene: .
CDR3aa: CASSQGPINYEQYF
CDR3nt: TGCGCCAGCAGCCAGGGCCCTATAAACTACGAGCAGTACTTC

j_gene: TRBJ1-2
v_gene: TRBV13
len: 15
abundance: .
d_gene: .
CDR3aa: CASSLGGALTYDYTF
CDR3nt: TGTGCCAGTAGCTTAGGCGGGGCGCTCACCTATGACTACACCTTC

j_gene: TRBJ2-7
v_gene: TRBV7-9
len: 14
abundance: .
d_gene: TRBD2
CDR3aa: CVSSSGGLPYEQYF
CDR3nt: TGTGTCAGCAGCTCGGGAGGCCTCCCCTACGAGCAGTATTTC

j_gene: TRBJ2-1
v_gene: TRBV12-3/TRBV12-4
len: 14
abundance: .
d_gene: TRBD2
CDR3aa: CASSFTGGPNEQFF
CDR3nt: TGTGCCAGCAGTTTTACGGGAGGGCCCAATGAGCAGTTCTTC

j_gene: TRBJ2-2
v_gene: TRBV28
len: 14
abundance: .
d_gene: TRBD2
CDR3aa: CASRLAGGTEELFF
CDR3nt: TGTGCCAGCAGGTTAGCGGGCGGCACCGAGGAGCTGTTTTTT

j_gene: TRBJ2-3
v_gene: TRBV19
len: 12
abundance: .
d_gene: .
CDR3aa: CASSTGHYTQYF
CDR3nt: TGTGCCAGTAGTACGGGACACTATACGCAGTATTTT

j_gene: TRBJ2-3
v_gene: TRBV11-3
len: 16
abundance: once
d_gene: TRBD2
CDR3aa: CASSLETSGPGDTQYF
CDR3nt: TGTGCCAGTAGCTTAGAGACTAGCGGCCCCGGGGATACGCAGTATTTT

j_gene: TRBJ1-1
v_gene: TRBV10-3
len: 15
abundance: .
d_gene: .
CDR3aa: CAVSLTPGRGTEGFF
CDR3nt: TGTGCCGTCAGTCTTACTCCAGGGAGGGGCACTGAAGGTTTCTTT